This T cell receptor (beta chain) is from a study of T cells expressing NK-cell markers. Study-wide background: The eight sequenced donors comprised seven who were HCMV-seropositive and one who was seronegative.

The CDR3 contains 17 residues. The V gene's germline CDR1 is SGDLS and CDR2 YYNGEE. Comment on this clonotype: What it binds is unknown.

General observations from the study: In a handful of donors, these clonotypes also led the CD3+CD56-NKG2C+ fraction.

With the 5' RACE reads reprocessed, TCRdb shows one record per CDR3 protein and no DNA. The data show hundreds of thousands of distinct CDR3 sequences, and the top ten clones hold roughly 4.2%. Material for sequencing was blood T cells: a sorted CD56 or NKG2C T cell subset, CD4+ or CD8+ T cells, or bulk PBMC T cells (not recorded which). The rearrangement joins TRBV9 to TRBJ2-1; TCRdb names TRBD1, which stays unverified in the absence of DNA. The source is a woman between 18 and 70 years old in good health. The CDR3 sequence is CASSTRDGKFSYNEQFF. The full variable domain, in which reference TRBV9 and TRBJ2-1 provide the parts outside the CDR3, is DSGVTQTPKHLITATGQRVTLRCSPRSGDLSVYWYQQSLDQGLQFLIQYYNGEERAKGNILERFSAQQFPDLHSELNLSSLELGDSALYFCASSTRDGKFSYNEQFFGPGTRLTVL.